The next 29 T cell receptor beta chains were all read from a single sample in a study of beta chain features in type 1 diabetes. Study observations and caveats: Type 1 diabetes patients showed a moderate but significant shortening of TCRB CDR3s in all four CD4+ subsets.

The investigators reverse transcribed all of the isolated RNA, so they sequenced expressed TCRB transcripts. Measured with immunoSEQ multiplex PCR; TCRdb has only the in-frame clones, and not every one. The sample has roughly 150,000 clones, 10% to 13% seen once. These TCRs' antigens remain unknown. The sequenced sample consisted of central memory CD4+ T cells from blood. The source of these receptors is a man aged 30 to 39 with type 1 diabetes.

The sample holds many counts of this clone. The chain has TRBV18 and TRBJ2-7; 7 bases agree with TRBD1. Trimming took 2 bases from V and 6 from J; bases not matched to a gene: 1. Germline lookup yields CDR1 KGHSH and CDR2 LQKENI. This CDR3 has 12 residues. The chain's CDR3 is CASSPTGAEQYF. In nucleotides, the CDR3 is TGTGCCAGCTCACCAACAGGGGCCGAGCAGTACTTC.

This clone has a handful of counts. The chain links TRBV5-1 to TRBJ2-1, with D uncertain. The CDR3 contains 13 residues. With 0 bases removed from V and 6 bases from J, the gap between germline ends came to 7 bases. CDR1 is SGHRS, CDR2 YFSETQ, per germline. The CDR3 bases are TGCGCCAGCAGCTTGGACTCTCTCAATGAGCAGTTCTTC. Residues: CASSLDSLNEQFF.

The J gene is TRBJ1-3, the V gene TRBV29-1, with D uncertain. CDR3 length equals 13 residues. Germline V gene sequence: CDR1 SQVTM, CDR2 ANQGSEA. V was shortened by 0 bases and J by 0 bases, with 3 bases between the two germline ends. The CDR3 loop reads CSVEDRSGNTIYF. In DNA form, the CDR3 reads TGCAGCGTTGAAGATCGCTCTGGAAACACCATATATTTT.

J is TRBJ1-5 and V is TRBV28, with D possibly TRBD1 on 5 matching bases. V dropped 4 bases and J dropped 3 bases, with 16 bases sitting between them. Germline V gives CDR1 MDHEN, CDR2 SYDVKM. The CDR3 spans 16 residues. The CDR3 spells CASSSLRRGTNQPQHF. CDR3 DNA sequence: TGTGCCAGCAGTTCCCTTAGAAGGGGTACCAATCAGCCCCAGCATTTT.

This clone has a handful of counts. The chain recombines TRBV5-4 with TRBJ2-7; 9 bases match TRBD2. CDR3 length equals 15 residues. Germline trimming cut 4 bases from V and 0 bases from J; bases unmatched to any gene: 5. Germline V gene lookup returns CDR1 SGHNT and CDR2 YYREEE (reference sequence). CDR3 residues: CASSPSGGSSYEQYF. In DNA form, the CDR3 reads TGTGCCAGCAGCCCCAGCGGGGGGAGCTCCTACGAGCAGTACTTC.

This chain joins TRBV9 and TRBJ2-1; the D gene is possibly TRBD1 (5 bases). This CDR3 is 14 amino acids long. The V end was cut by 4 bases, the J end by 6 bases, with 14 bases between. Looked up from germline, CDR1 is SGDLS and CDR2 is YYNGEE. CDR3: CASSTPGHLNEQFF. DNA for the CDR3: TGTGCCAGCAGCACCCCCGGACACCTCAATGAGCAGTTCTTC.

CDR3 sequence: CASSPGTGGGDYGYTF. The CDR3 region has the DNA TGTGCCAGCAGCCCCGGGACAGGGGGCGGTGACTATGGCTACACCTTC. The chain joins TRBV7-9 to TRBJ1-2; TRBD1 aligns across 12 bases. The germline V gene encodes CDR1 SEHNR and CDR2 FQNEAQ (reference sequence). The ends lost 5 bases at V and 3 bases at J; junction bases unmatched: 7. The CDR3 covers 16 residues. The variable domain in full, completed from reference TRBV7-9 and TRBJ1-2, reads DTGVSQNPRHKITKRGQNVTFRCDPISEHNRLYWYRQTLGQGPEFLTYFQNEAQLEKSRLLSDRFSAERPKGSFSTLEIQRTEQGDSAMYLCASSPGTGGGDYGYTFGSGTRLTVV.

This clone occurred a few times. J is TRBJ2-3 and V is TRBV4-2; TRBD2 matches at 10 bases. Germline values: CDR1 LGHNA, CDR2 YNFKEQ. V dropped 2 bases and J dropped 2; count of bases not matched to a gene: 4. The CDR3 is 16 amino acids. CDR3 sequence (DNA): TGTGCCAGCAGCCAAATAGCGGGAGGAGTCACAGATACGCAGTATTTT. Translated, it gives CASSQIAGGVTDTQYF.

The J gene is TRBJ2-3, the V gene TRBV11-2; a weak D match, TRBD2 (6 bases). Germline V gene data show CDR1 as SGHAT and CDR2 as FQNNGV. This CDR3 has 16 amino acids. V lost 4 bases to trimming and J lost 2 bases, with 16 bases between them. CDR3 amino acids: CASSSLRGLPTDTQYF. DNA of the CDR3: TGTGCCAGCAGCTCCCTTAGGGGACTTCCCACAGATACGCAGTATTTT.

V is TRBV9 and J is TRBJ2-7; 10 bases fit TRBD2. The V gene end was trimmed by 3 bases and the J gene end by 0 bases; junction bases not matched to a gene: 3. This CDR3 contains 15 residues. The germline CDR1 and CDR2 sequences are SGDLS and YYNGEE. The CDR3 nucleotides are TGTGCCAGCAGCGAATCTAGCGGGAGCTCCTACGAGCAGTACTTC. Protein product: CASSESSGSSYEQYF.

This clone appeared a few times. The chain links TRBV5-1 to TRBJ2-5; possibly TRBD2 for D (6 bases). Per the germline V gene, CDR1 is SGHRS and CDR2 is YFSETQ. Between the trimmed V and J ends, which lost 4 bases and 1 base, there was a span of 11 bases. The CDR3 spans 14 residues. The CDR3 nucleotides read TGCGCCAGCAGCCCTGCCGGGGGCCAAGAGACCCAGTACTTC. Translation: CASSPAGGQETQYF.

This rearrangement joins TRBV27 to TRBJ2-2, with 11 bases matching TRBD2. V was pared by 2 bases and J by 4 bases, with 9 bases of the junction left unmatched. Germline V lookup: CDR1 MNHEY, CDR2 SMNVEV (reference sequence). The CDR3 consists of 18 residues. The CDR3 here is CASSLRLTSGTSTGELFF. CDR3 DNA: TGTGCCAGCAGTTTACGCTTGACTAGCGGGACGAGCACCGGGGAGCTGTTTTTT.

CDR3 DNA: TGTGCCAGCAGCCCTCGGACAGGGTATTTATCCGAGCAGTACTTC. Residues: CASSPRTGYLSEQYF. The chain has TRBV14 and TRBJ2-7; 8 bases agree with TRBD1. The CDR3 is made up of 15 amino acids. The germline V gene has CDR1 SGHDN and CDR2 FVKESK. J gave up 6 bases and V 4 bases, and 11 bases lay outside the gene matches.

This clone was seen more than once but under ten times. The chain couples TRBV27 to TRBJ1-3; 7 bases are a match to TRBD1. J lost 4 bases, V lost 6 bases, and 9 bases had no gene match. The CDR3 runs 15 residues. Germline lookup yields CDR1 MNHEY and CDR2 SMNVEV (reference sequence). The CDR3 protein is CASSRDSLGGNTIYF. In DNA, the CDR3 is TGTGCCAGCAGCCGGGACAGTCTGGGAGGAAACACCATATATTTT.

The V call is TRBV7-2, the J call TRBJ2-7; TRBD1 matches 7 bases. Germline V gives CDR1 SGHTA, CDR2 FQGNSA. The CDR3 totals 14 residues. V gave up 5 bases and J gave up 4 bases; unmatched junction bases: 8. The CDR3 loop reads CASSTRQGWYEQYF. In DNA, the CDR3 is TGTGCCAGCAGCACCCGACAGGGTTGGTACGAGCAGTACTTC. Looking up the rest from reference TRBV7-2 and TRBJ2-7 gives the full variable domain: GAGVSQSPSNKVTEKGKDVELRCDPISGHTALYWYRQSLGQGLEFLIYFQGNSAPDKSGLPSDRFSAERTGGSVSTLTIQRTQQEDSAVYLCASSTRQGWYEQYFGPGTRLTVT.

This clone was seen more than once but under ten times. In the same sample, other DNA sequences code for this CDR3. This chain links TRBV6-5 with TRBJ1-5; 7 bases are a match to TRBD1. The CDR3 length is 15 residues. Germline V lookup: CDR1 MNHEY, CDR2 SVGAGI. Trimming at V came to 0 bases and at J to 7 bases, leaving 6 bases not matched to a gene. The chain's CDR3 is CASSYSRTGDQPQHF. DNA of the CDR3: TGTGCCAGCAGTTACTCCCGGACAGGCGACCAGCCCCAGCATTTT.

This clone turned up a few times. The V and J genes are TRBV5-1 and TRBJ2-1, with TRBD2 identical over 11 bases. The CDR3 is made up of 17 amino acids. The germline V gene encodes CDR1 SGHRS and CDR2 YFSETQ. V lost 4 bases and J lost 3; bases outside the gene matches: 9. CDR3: CASSSGLAGGGYNEQFF. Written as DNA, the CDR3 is TGCGCCAGCAGCAGCGGACTAGCGGGTGGGGGCTACAATGAGCAGTTCTTC.

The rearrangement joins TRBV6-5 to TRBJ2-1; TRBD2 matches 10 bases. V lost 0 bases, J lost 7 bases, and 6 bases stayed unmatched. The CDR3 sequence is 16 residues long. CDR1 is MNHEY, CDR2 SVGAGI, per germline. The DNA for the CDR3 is TGTGCCAGCAGTTACTCGATCCTAGCGGGAGTGAATGAGCAGTTCTTC. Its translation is CASSYSILAGVNEQFF.

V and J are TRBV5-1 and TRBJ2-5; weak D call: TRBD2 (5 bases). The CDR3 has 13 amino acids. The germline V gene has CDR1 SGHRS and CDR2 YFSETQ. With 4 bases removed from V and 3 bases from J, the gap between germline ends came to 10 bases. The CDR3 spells CASSVPGKETQYF. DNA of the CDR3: TGCGCCAGCAGCGTCCCGGGAAAAGAGACCCAGTACTTC.

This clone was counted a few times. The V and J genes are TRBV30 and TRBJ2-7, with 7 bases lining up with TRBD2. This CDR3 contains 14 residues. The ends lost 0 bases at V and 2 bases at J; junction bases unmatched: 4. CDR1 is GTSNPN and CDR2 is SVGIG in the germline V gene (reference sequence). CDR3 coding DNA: TGTGCCTGGAGTGTCGGCGGGAGTACCTACGAGCAGTACTTC. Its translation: CAWSVGGSTYEQYF.

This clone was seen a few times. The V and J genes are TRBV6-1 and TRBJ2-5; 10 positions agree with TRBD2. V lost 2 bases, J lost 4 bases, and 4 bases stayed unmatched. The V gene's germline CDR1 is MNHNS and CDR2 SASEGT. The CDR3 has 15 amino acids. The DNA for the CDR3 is TGTGCCAGCAGTGAACCGGGACTAGCGAGAGAGACCCAGTACTTC. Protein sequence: CASSEPGLARETQYF.

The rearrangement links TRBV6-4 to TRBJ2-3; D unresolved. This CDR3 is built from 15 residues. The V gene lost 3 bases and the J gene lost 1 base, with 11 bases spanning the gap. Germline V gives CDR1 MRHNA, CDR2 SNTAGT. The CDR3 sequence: CASSENNRRTDTQYF. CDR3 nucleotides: TGTGCCAGCAGTGAAAACAACCGCCGCACAGATACGCAGTATTTT.

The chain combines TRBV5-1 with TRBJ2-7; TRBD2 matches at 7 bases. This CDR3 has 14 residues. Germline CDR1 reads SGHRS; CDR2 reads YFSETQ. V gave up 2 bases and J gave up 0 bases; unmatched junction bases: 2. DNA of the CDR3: TGCGCCAGCAGCTTAGCTAGCGGCTCCTACGAGCAGTACTTC. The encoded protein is CASSLASGSYEQYF. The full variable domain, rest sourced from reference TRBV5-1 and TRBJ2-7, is KAGVTQTPRYLIKTRGQQVTLSCSPISGHRSVSWYQQTPGQGLQFLFEYFSETQRNKGNFPGRFSGRQFSNSRSEMNVSTLELGDSALYLCASSLASGSYEQYFGPGTRLTVT.

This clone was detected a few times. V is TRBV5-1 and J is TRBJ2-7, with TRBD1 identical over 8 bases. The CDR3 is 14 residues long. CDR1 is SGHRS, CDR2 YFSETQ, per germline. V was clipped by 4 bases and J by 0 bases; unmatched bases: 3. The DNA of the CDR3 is TGCGCCAGCAGCACGACAGGGGTCTCCTACGAGCAGTACTTC. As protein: CASSTTGVSYEQYF.

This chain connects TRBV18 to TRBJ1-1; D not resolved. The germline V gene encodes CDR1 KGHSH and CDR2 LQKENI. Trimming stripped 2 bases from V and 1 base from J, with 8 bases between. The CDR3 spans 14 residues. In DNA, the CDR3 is TGTGCCAGCTCACCAATGGCGGAGAACACTGAAGCTTTCTTT. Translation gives CASSPMAENTEAFF.

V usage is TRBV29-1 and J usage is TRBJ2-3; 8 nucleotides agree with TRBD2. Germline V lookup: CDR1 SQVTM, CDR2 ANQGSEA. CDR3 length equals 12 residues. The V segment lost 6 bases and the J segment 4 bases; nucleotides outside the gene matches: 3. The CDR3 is CSVRAGADTQYF. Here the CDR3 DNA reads TGCAGCGTCCGAGCGGGAGCAGATACGCAGTATTTT.

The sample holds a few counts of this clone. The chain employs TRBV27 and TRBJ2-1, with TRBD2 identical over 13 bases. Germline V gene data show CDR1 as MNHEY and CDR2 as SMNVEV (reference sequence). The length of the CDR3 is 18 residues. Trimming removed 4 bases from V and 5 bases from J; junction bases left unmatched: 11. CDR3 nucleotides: TGTGCCAGCAGTTCCCTAGGACTAGCGGGAGTACGTGACAATGAGCAGTTCTTC. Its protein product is CASSSLGLAGVRDNEQFF.

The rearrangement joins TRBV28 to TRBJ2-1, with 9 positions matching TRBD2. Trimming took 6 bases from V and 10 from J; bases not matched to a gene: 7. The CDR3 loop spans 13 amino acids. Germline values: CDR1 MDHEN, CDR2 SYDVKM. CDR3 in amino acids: CASRTGLAREQFF. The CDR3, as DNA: TGTGCCAGCAGAACGGGACTAGCTAGAGAGCAGTTCTTC.

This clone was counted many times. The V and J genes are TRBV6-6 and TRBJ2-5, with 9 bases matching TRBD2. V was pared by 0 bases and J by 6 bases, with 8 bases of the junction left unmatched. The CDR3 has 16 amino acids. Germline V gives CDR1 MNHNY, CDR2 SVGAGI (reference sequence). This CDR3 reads CASSYSSSGISQTQYF. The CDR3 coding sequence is TGTGCCAGCAGTTACTCTTCTAGCGGGATTTCGCAGACCCAGTACTTC.